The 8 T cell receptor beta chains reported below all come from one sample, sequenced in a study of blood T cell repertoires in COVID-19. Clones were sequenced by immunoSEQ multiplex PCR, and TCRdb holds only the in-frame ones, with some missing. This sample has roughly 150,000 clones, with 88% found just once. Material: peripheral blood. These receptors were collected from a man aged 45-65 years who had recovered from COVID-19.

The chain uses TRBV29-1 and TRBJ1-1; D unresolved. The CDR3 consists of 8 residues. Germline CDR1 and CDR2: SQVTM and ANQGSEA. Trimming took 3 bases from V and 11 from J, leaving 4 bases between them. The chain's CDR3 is CSVDAAFF. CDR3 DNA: TGCAGCGTTGATGCGGCTTTCTTT.

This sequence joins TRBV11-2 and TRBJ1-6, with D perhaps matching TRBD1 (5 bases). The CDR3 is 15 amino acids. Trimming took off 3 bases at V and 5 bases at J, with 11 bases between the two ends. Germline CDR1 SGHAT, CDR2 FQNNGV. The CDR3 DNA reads TGTGCCAGCAGCTTCTTAGCGGGGGATAATTCACCCCTCCACTTT. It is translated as CASSFLAGDNSPLHF. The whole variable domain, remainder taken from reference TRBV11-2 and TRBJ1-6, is EAGVAQSPRYKIIEKRQSVAFWCNPISGHATLYWYQQILGQGPKLLIQFQNNGVVDDSQLPKDRFSAERLKGVDSTLKIQPAKLEDSAVYLCASSFLAGDNSPLHFGNGTRLTVT.

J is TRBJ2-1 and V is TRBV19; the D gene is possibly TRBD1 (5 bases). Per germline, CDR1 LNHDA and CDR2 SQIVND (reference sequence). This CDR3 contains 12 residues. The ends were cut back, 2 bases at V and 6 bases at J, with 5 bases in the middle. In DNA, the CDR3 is TGTGCCAGTAGTATAAGGGGCAATGAGCAGTTCTTC. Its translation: CASSIRGNEQFF.

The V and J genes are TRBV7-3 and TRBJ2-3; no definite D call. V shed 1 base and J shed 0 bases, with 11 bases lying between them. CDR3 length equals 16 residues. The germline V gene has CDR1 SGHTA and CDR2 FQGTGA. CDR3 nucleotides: TGTGCCAGCAGCTTAAGTTTCGGAGCTAGCACAGATACGCAGTATTTT. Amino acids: CASSLSFGASTDTQYF.

CDR3 region: CASSLNPSGGQETQYF. The CDR3 DNA reads TGTGCCAGCAGCTTAAACCCTAGCGGGGGCCAAGAGACCCAGTACTTC. The genes are TRBV7-3 and TRBJ2-5, with 10 bases identical to TRBD2. The CDR3 length is 16 residues. CDR1 and CDR2 (germline): SGHTA, FQGTGA. The trim removed 1 base at V and 1 base at J, leaving 3 bases unmatched.

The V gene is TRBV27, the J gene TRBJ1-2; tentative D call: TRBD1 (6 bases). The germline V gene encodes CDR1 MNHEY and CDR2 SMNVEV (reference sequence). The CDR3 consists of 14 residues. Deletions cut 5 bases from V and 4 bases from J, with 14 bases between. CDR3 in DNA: TGTGCCAGCAGTACACAGGGATTAGGCTATGGCTACACCTTC. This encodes CASSTQGLGYGYTF.

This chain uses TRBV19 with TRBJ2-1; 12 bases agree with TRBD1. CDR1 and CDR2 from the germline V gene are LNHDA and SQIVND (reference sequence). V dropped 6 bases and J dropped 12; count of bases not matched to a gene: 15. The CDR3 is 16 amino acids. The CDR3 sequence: CASSQSPGQGALGQFF. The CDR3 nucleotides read TGTGCCAGTAGCCAAAGCCCGGGACAGGGGGCCCTGGGGCAGTTCTTC.

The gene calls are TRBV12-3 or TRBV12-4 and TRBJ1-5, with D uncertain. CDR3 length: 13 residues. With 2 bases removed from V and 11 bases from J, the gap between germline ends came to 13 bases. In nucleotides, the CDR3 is TGTGCCAGCAGTTTAAATTCTGCGGTAGCCCAGCATTTT. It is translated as CASSLNSAVAQHF.